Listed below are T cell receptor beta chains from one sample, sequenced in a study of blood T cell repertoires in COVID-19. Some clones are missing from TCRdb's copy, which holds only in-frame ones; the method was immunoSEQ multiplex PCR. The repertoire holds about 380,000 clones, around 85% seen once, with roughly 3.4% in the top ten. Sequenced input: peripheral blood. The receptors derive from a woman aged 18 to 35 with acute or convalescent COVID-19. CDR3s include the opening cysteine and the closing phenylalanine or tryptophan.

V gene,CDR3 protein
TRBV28,CASSTDRPQETQYF
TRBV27,CASSLVGQAREKLFF
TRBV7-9,CASSLSLVGENTGELFF
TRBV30,CAWSDPKGEGSYEQYF
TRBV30,CAWSLYLGVSNTEAFF
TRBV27,CASSSDRGESYEQYF
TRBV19,CARPVRLKNTGELFF
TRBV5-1,CASSSDSSSSGNTIYF
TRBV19,CASSPGRGPNQPQHF
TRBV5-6,CASGSLRLGSNQPQHF
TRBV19,CASSDRGLNDQPQHF
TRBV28,CASSLSGTDTGELFF
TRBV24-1,CATSDLQLAGGNEQFF
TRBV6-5,CASSLTGNNSPLHF
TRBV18,CASSPLASPPHEQYF
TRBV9,CASSAGTSGYEQYF
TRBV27,CASSRRSGLADTQYF
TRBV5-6,CASSLGIGSGNTIYF
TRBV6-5,CASSRGQIYAGYTF
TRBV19,CASSPPLAGGTGELFF
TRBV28,CASSPGTHYGYTF
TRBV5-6,CASSLTEGHYEQYF
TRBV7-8,CASSLVGGISSYEQYF
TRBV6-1,CASSWDRDSNQPQHF
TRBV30,CAWSFPGGPETQYF
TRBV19,CASSTSIQGNGYTF
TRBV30,CAWSKSGGDNEQFF
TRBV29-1,CSVEDFRIRGVKGYTF
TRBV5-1,CASRPRDPGEGSPLHF
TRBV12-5,CASGLSSGRTDTQYF
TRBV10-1,CASSLGRGSIGNEQFF